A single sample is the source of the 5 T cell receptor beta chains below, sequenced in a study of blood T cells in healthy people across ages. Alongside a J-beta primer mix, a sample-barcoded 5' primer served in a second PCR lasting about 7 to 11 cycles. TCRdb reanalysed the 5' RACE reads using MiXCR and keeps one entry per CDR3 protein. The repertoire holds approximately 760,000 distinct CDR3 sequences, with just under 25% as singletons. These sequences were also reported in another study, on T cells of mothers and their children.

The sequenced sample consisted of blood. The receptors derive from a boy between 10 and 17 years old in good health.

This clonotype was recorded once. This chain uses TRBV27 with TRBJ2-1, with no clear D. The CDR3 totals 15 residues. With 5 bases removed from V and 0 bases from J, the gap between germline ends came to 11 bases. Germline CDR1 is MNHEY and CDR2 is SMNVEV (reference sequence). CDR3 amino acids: CASSPLVNSYNEQFF. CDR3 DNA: TGTGCCAGCAGTCCCCTAGTTAACTCCTACAATGAGCAGTTCTTC.

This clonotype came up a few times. CDR3 DNA sequence: TGTGCCAGCAGCTTGGGGCCGAGTGGGAGTCTAAATTCGTTCTTC. Encoded protein: CASSLGPSGSLNSFF. The chain recombines TRBV5-6 with TRBJ2-1; a possible D gene is TRBD2 (5 bases). V lost 0 bases to trimming and J lost 15 bases, with 22 bases between them. The CDR3 runs to 15 residues. Germline CDR1 reads SGHDT; CDR2 reads YYEEEE. Full variable domain (missing parts from reference TRBV5-6 and TRBJ2-1): DAGVTQSPTHLIKTRGQQVTLRCSPKSGHDTVSWYQQALGQGPQFIFQYYEEEERQRGNFPDRFSGHQFPNYSSELNVNALLLGDSALYLCASSLGPSGSLNSFFGPGTRLTVL.

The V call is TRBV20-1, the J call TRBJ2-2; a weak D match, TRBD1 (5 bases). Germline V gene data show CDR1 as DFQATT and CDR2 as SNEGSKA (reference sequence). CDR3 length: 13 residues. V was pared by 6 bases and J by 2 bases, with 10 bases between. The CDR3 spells CSARGVNTGELFF. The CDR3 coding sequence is TGCAGTGCAAGGGGCGTTAACACCGGGGAGCTGTTTTTT.

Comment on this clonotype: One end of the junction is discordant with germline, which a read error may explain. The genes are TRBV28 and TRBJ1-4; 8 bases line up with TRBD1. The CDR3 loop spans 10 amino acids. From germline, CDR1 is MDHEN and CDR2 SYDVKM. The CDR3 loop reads CASGRDRGFF. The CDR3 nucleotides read TGCGCCAGCGGCCGAGACAGGGGGTTTTTT.

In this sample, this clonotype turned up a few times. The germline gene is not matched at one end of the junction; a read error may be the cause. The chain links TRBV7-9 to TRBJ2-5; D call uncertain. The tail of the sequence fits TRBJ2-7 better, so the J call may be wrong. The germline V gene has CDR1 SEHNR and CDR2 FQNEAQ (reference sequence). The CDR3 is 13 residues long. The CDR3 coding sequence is TGTGCCGGCAGCTTCGGCAGCTCCTACGAGCAGTACTTC. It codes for CAGSFGSSYEQYF.